This record looks at one T cell receptor beta chain sequence and its context. Its antigen target is currently unknown. No much larger clone exists at a distance of one base, and base qualities are not known. The sample belongs to a study of control samples from healthy donors and cancer patients (TCRdb year 2020). Looking up the germline V gene yields CDR1 SGHVS and CDR2 FQNEAQ. V loses 5 bases of germline sequence and J loses 10 bases, and the interval between the two ends is 12 bases. The CDR3 numbers 12 residues from cysteine through phenylalanine. Only the CDR3 part of the read is kept: 36 bases, read in frame from the first base. Library prep was done by the immunoSEQ multiplex PCR assay. The table comes from immuneACCESS by way of TCRdb, which keeps in-frame sequences with V and J called. Part of the clones is missing from these tables; in studies checked, under half for an unresolved V gene and the rest for unknown reasons. A total of 100,000 to 150,000 clones appear in this sample, around 93% of them only once. Around 8.1% of the sample lies in the top ten.

The sample comprised blood. The receptor was derived from a man aged 18 to 30 in good health. This chain joins TRBV7-8 to TRBJ1-5; no D segment can be confidently identified. The CDR3 has the sequence CASSNGKGPQHF. Read as DNA, the sequence is TGTGCCAGCAGCAATGGGAAAGGACCCCAGCATTTT.